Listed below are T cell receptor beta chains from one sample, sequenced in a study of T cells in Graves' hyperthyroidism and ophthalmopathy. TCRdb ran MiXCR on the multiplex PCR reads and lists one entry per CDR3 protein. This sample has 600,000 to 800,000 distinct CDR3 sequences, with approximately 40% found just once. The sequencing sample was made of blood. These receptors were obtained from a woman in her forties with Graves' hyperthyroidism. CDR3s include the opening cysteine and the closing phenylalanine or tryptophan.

CDR3: CAIAEQGDLYEQYF; V: TRBV10-3; length: 14
CDR3: CAILGSTGANVLTF; V: TRBV10-3; length: 14
CDR3: CASSQALVRDRGTEAFF; V: TRBV6-1; length: 17
CDR3: CASSHRPTEAFF; V: TRBV9; length: 12
CDR3: CASSFAGLLPQHF; V: TRBV27; length: 13
CDR3: CASSAKTQGRTEAFF; V: TRBV25-1; length: 15
CDR3: CASSSPRSRGGYSYEQYF; V: TRBV10-3; length: 18
CDR3: CASSFREPGLEVRETQYF; V: TRBV6-2/TRBV6-3; length: 18
CDR3: CASIQTSGADYGYTF; V: TRBV11-2; length: 15
CDR3: CASSLGTSLDEQYF; V: TRBV9; length: 14
CDR3: CASSYIGIQSEQYF; V: TRBV6-2/TRBV6-3; length: 14
CDR3: CASGQRGATNTGELFF; V: TRBV7-2; length: 16
CDR3: CSVQGLPSGNTGELFF; V: TRBV20-1; length: 16
CDR3: CSAKNPRDSWKKLFF; V: TRBV20-1; length: 15
CDR3: CASSFLAAPNAEAFF; V: TRBV12-3/TRBV12-4; length: 15
CDR3: CATSDSTEGYGYTF; V: TRBV24-1; length: 14
CDR3: CASSGADRNYEQYF; V: TRBV7-9; length: 14
CDR3: CASRGQGGNTEAFF; V: TRBV19; length: 14
CDR3: CASRLMGNQPQHF; V: TRBV27; length: 13
CDR3: CSARGLSGRETQYF; V: TRBV20-1; length: 14
CDR3: CASRRYQETQYF; V: TRBV12-3/TRBV12-4; length: 12
CDR3: CASSYGGQGNSPLHF; V: TRBV6-5; length: 15
CDR3: CASRDTDRGRLYGYTF; V: TRBV12-3/TRBV12-4; length: 16
CDR3: CASSARGREYEQYF; V: TRBV10-3; length: 14
CDR3: CASSRWTGGAEAFF; V: TRBV7-2; length: 14
CDR3: CASSLEVPGNTIYF; V: TRBV12-3/TRBV12-4; length: 14
CDR3: CASSLAGGHTYEQYF; V: TRBV5-1; length: 15
CDR3: CASTPGQIISYEQYF; V: TRBV12-3/TRBV12-4; length: 15
CDR3: CASSPSDRSSYEQYF; V: TRBV2; length: 15
CDR3: CASSASEGIYGYTF; V: TRBV12-3/TRBV12-4; length: 14
CDR3: CSVPRQGPRGNTEAFF; V: TRBV29-1; length: 16
CDR3: CASRKTGSDQPQHF; V: TRBV7-2; length: 14
CDR3: CASSRPGETQYF; V: TRBV12-3/TRBV12-4; length: 12
CDR3: CASIDDSNWGTDTQYF; V: TRBV7-9; length: 16
CDR3: CASSPPVRGGAEAFF; V: TRBV14; length: 15
CDR3: CASSAVLGAENTIYF; V: TRBV7-3; length: 15
CDR3: CASSQTVSSNQPQHF; V: TRBV7-2; length: 15
CDR3: CASSRRSLQNYEQYF; V: TRBV6-6; length: 15
CDR3: CATQVSGTTYEQYF; V: TRBV19; length: 14
CDR3: CAISSGGDYGYTF; V: TRBV10-3; length: 13
CDR3: CASSVGKGNQPQHF; V: TRBV9; length: 14
CDR3: CASRPPETQYF; V: TRBV6-2/TRBV6-3; length: 11
CDR3: CASSFSPTEAFF; V: TRBV5-6; length: 12